The source of this T cell receptor beta chain is a study of Graves' ophthalmopathy and Graves' hyperthyroidism. Amplifying from RNA transcripts, the study obtained TCR beta CDR3 regions. HTBI-primed first-round RT-PCR preceded second-round multiplex PCR. TCRdb re-called the multiplex PCR reads through MiXCR, storing one row per CDR3 protein. The sample has hundreds of thousands of distinct CDR3 sequences, approximately 22% seen once; the top ten hold approximately 6.5%. Hyperthyroidism was considered stable when no ophthalmopathy appeared within 18 months of follow-up. Certain patients were not enrolled. These were patients with other autoimmune diseases, uncontrolled infections, pregnancy or lactation. Patients were diagnosed from clinical symptoms, serum thyroxine, TRAb, thyroid ultrasound and orbital computed tomography. This clonotype has just one count. The TCR was taken from a woman aged 18-29 years with stable Graves' hyperthyroidism. Some clones in this sample may be carry-over from other donors' samples. Sequenced input: peripheral blood.

The CDR3 loop is CASSESGVRSYEQYF. CDR3 bases: TGTGCCAGCAGCGAGAGCGGGGTAAGGTCCTACGAGCAGTACTTC. This chain uses TRBV27 with TRBJ2-7; 7 bases fit TRBD2. The CDR3 is 15 amino acids. Unmatched junction bases numbered 9, after V lost 6 bases and J lost 1 base. The germline V gene has CDR1 MNHEY and CDR2 SMNVEV (reference sequence).